The source of this T cell receptor (beta chain) is a study of OX40 agonist ivuxolimab in advanced cancers. As regards this clone: Its antigen is unidentified.

TCRdb keeps only in-frame clones here, not all; method: immunoSEQ multiplex PCR. The sample includes around 63,000 clones, around 89% of them seen just once. General study points: Expanded clones were, on average, more numerous in CD8+ T cells than in CD4+. At 0.1 to 3.0 mg/kg and by week 6, CD4+ and CD8+ T cells in the blood had expanded clonally.

Trimming took 9 bases from V and 5 from J; bases not matched to a gene: 9. The CDR3 consists of 16 residues. Per the germline V gene, CDR1 is LNHDA and CDR2 is SQIVND (reference sequence). The specimen comprised CD4+ or CD8+ T cells sorted from blood, sampled in a trial of the OX40 agonist ivuxolimab. The sequence came from an adult with an advanced solid tumor such as melanoma, head and neck, liver or kidney cancer. The rearrangement links TRBV19 to TRBJ2-1; 14 nucleotides match TRBD2. Written as DNA, the CDR3 is TGTGCCAGCAGAAAAGGACTAGCGGGAGGCCACAATGAGCAGTTCTTC. Residues: CASRKGLAGGHNEQFF. Based on the CDR3 plus reference TRBV19 and TRBJ2-1, the full variable domain is DGGITQSPKYLFRKEGQNVTLSCEQNLNHDAMYWYRQDPGQGLRLIYYSQIVNDFQKGDIAEGYSVSREKKESFPLTVTSAQKNPTAFYLCASRKGLAGGHNEQFFGPGTRLTVL.